This T cell receptor beta chain was recovered during a study of post-analysis software for immune sequencing data. V was clipped by 0 bases and J by 1 base, with 15 bases between them. The germline V gene encodes CDR1 LGHDT and CDR2 YNNKEL (reference sequence). This CDR3 has 17 residues. This clonotype has a handful of counts. Its antigen is still unknown. Study-level findings and limits: Five TRBV segments occurring more often in patients than controls included TRBV5-6, TRBV5-1 and TRBV20-1.

TCR beta cDNA libraries had unique molecular identifiers. Input amounts of about 0.85 to 11 million T cells were used. These gave about 500,000 cDNA molecules, so each molecule approximated one T cell. Each CDR3 protein gets one entry after TCRdb re-called the PCR reads with MiXCR. The sample consists of over 250,000 distinct CDR3 sequences, less than 40% of them appearing once. The V and J genes are TRBV3-1 and TRBJ1-1; maybe TRBD1 (5 bases). The sample comprised blood. The TCR originated in a girl between 10 and 17 years old with multiple sclerosis. The CDR3 protein is CASSQEIGQGRNTEAFF. The CDR3, as DNA: TGTGCCAGCAGCCAAGAGATTGGGCAGGGAAGGAACACTGAAGCTTTCTTT.